The 12 T cell receptor beta chains below all came from one sample that was sequenced in a study of breast tumors, draining lymph nodes, adjacent tissues. TCRdb analysed the multiplex PCR reads with MiXCR anew, one entry per CDR3 protein. Among roughly 70,000 distinct CDR3 sequences, around 43% were seen once, and the ten largest hold 8.4%. Sequenced: breast tumor tissue. The receptors were sampled from a female donor with breast cancer. Some clones in this sample may be carry-over from other donors' samples.

On this clonotype: The junction differs from germline at one of its ends, possibly a read error. V is TRBV27 and J is TRBJ1-6, with 7 nucleotides matching TRBD1. The CDR3 spans 13 residues. Per the germline V gene, CDR1 is MNHEY and CDR2 is SMNVEV (reference sequence). In DNA, the CDR3 is TGCGCCAGCAGTATGACAGGGAGCTCACCCCTCCACTTT. Encoded protein: CASSMTGSSPLHF.

V and J are TRBV20-1 and TRBJ1-4, with D perhaps TRBD1 (5 bases). V shed 4 bases and J shed 8 bases, with 17 bases lying between them. From germline, CDR1 is DFQATT and CDR2 SNEGSKA (reference sequence). The CDR3 runs 14 residues. The CDR3 DNA sequence: TGCAGTGCTACCTCCGGTGGGGGATGGGAAAAACTGTTTTTT. It codes for CSATSGGGWEKLFF.

This clonotype has a count of ten or more. The V gene is TRBV7-6, the J gene TRBJ2-7, with 7 positions matching TRBD1. The V segment lost 5 bases and the J segment 2 bases; nucleotides outside the gene matches: 9. Germline CDR1 SGHVS, CDR2 FNYEAQ. The CDR3 covers 15 residues. This CDR3 is CASSKGTVGAYEQYF. CDR3 DNA sequence: TGTGCCAGCAGCAAGGGGACAGTCGGAGCCTACGAGCAGTACTTC.

This clonotype was counted at least ten times. The rearrangement links TRBV25-1 to TRBJ1-5, with a possible D match to TRBD1 (5 bases). CDR1 and CDR2 from the germline V gene are MGHDK and SYGVNS. The CDR3 is 15 residues long. The germline V and J ends were trimmed by 5 bases and 0 bases, with 11 bases remaining between them. CDR3 loop: CASSSGTYSNQPQHF. The DNA for the CDR3 is TGTGCCAGCAGTTCAGGGACCTATAGCAATCAGCCCCAGCATTTT.

V usage is TRBV4-3 and J usage is TRBJ1-5, with a tentative D call TRBD1 (5 bases). V dropped 4 bases and J dropped 7 bases, with 14 bases sitting between them. There are 14 residues in the CDR3. CDR1 and CDR2 from the germline V gene are LGHNA and YSLEER. The CDR3 DNA is TGCGCCAGCAGCCCCGGAGGGGTAGGGCAGCCCCAGCATTTT. Translation: CASSPGGVGQPQHF.

To note about this clonotype: Since a much larger clone is just one base distant, this may be a read error. The chain combines TRBV9 with TRBJ2-6, with D maybe TRBD1 (5 bases). From germline, CDR1 is SGDLS and CDR2 YYNGEE. CDR3 size: 15 residues. Written as DNA, the CDR3 is TGTGCCAGCAACGTAGGATTTGATGGGGCCAACGTCCCGACTTTC. Residues: CASNVGFDGANVPTF. The full variable domain, completed using reference TRBV9 and TRBJ2-6, is DSGVTQTPKHLITATGQRVTLRCSPRSGDLSVYWYQQSLDQGLQFLIQYYNGEERAKGNILERFSAQQFPDLHSELNLSSLELGDSALYFCASNVGFDGANVPTFGAGSRLTVL.

In its sample, this clonotype was seen many times. CDR3 sequence reads: CASSLAVWRTDTQYF. The CDR3 DNA reads TGTGCCAGCAGCTTAGCCGTCTGGAGGACAGATACGCAGTATTTT. The V and J genes are TRBV7-2 and TRBJ2-3; tentative D call: TRBD2 (5 bases). V lost 0 bases to trimming and J lost 3 bases, with 10 bases between them. Germline lookup yields CDR1 SGHTA and CDR2 FQGNSA. This CDR3 has 15 residues.

The chain is built from TRBV29-1 and TRBJ2-7; the D gene could be TRBD1 or TRBD2 (5 bases each). V was cut by 6 bases and J by 0 bases, with 9 bases left in between. The CDR3 runs to 12 residues. Germline V gives CDR1 SQVTM, CDR2 ANQGSEA. Here the CDR3 DNA reads TGCAGCGTAGGGACGGGCTCCTACGAGCAGTACTTC. As protein: CSVGTGSYEQYF.

Note on this clonotype: A clone one base away is much larger, so this may be a read error. This sequence joins TRBV7-2 and TRBJ1-2, with 12 bases identical to TRBD1. CDR3 length: 15 residues. Germline CDR1 is SGHTA and CDR2 is FQGNSA. The CDR3, as DNA: TGTGCCAGCAGCCGCCCCGGGACAGGGGGCCGGGGCTACCCCTTC. Amino acid sequence: CASSRPGTGGRGYPF. The variable domain in full, with the rest retrieved from reference TRBV7-2 and TRBJ1-2, is GAGVSQSPSNKVTEKGKDVELRCDPISGHTALYWYRQSLGQGLEFLIYFQGNSAPDKSGLPSDRFSAERTGGSVSTLTIQRTQQEDSAVYLCASSRPGTGGRGYPFGSGTRLTVV.

This clonotype has ten or more counts. The chain uses TRBV20-1 and TRBJ2-7, with D hard to call. The V gene lost 1 base and the J gene lost 2 bases, with 9 bases spanning the gap. Germline assignment: CDR1 DFQATT and CDR2 SNEGSKA (reference sequence). The CDR3 is made up of 13 amino acids. Here the CDR3 DNA reads TGCAGTGCTAGAGGTAACTCACCCTACGAGCAGTACTTC. The encoded protein is CSARGNSPYEQYF.

The chain couples TRBV12-3 or TRBV12-4 to TRBJ2-5; D possibly corresponds to TRBD2 (6 bases). V dropped 1 base and J dropped 5 bases, with 8 bases sitting between them. The CDR3 runs 13 residues. The CDR3 DNA follows: TGTGCCAGCAGTTTAGGGAGGGACGAGACCCAGTACTTC. This translates into CASSLGRDETQYF.

The rearrangement uses TRBV20-1 and TRBJ2-2; D call uncertain. The CDR3 is 11 amino acids. Germline CDR1 reads DFQATT; CDR2 reads SNEGSKA (reference sequence). V was clipped by 6 bases and J by 7 bases, with 9 bases between them. The CDR3 protein is CSAPYSGELFF. The DNA of the CDR3 is TGCAGTGCCCCCTACAGCGGGGAGCTGTTTTTT.